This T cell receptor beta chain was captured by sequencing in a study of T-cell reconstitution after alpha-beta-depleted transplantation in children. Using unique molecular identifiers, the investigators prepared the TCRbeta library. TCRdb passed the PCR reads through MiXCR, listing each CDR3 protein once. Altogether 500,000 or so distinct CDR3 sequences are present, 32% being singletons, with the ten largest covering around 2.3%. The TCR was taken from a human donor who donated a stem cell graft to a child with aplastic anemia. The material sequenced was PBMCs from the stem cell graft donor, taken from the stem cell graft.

This CDR3 reads CASSAVLGNEQFF. The CDR3 bases are TGTGCCAGCAGCGCCGTCCTGGGGAATGAGCAGTTCTTC. The chain links TRBV9 to TRBJ2-1, with D unclear. Deletions cut 3 bases from V and 7 bases from J, with 11 bases between. The germline V gene has CDR1 SGDLS and CDR2 YYNGEE. This CDR3 contains 13 residues.